Listed below are T cell receptor beta chains from one sample, sequenced in a study of OX40 agonist ivuxolimab in advanced cancers. TCRdb's table, derived via immunoSEQ multiplex PCR, lists solely in-frame clones and lacks some. The sample has 40,000 or so clones; around 87% are singletons. Sequenced here: CD4+ or CD8+ T cells sorted from blood, sampled in a trial of the OX40 agonist ivuxolimab. The receptor source for this set is an adult with an advanced solid tumor such as melanoma, head and neck, liver or kidney cancer. CDR3s include the opening cysteine and the closing phenylalanine or tryptophan. Each record gives: D gene, clone size, V gene, J gene, CDR3 protein, CDR3 DNA. A D gene is named only where the DNA matches it firmly. Clone size appears in some rows only: once, few, many, or a class for an expanded clone.

D: TRBD1; size: .; V: TRBV11-2; J: TRBJ2-3; CDR3: CASSVDRGTDTQYF; DNA: TGTGCCAGCAGCGTCGACAGGGGGACAGATACGCAGTATTTT
D: .; size: .; V: TRBV9; J: TRBJ1-1; CDR3: CASSVGQRDTEAFF; DNA: TGTGCCAGCAGCGTAGGGCAACGGGACACTGAAGCTTTCTTT
D: TRBD2; size: .; V: TRBV28; J: TRBJ2-3; CDR3: CASRPNHGTSGRTDTQYF; DNA: TGTGCCAGCAGGCCAAACCACGGGACTAGCGGACGCACAGATACGCAGTATTTT
D: .; size: .; V: TRBV19; J: TRBJ2-7; CDR3: CASSPIGSEQYF; DNA: TGTGCCAGTAGCCCCATTGGCAGCGAGCAGTACTTC
D: .; size: .; V: TRBV7-2; J: TRBJ1-3; CDR3: CASTLTGGTGNTIYF; DNA: TGTGCCAGCACCCTCACCGGGGGGACTGGAAACACCATATATTTT
D: .; size: .; V: TRBV19; J: TRBJ2-5; CDR3: CASKVQGQDTQYF; DNA: TGTGCCAGTAAAGTCCAGGGCCAAGACACCCAGTACTTC
D: .; size: .; V: TRBV7-9; J: TRBJ1-1; CDR3: CASSLSSGTRGAFF; DNA: TGTGCCAGCAGCTTATCCTCCGGGACAAGAGGAGCTTTCTTT
D: .; size: .; V: TRBV29-1; J: TRBJ2-7; CDR3: CSVGLQRGEQYF; DNA: TGCAGCGTTGGCCTTCAAAGGGGCGAGCAGTACTTC
D: .; size: .; V: TRBV28; J: TRBJ1-1; CDR3: CASSPPGAPGTEAFF; DNA: TGTGCCAGCAGTCCCCCGGGGGCGCCTGGCACTGAAGCTTTCTTT
D: .; size: few; V: TRBV19; J: TRBJ2-7; CDR3: CASRQQRNSYEQYF; DNA: TGTGCCAGTCGTCAGCAACGGAACTCCTACGAGCAGTACTTC
D: .; size: .; V: TRBV27; J: TRBJ2-7; CDR3: CASSAQERTYEQYF; DNA: TGTGCCAGCAGTGCACAAGAGCGCACCTACGAGCAGTACTTC
D: .; size: .; V: TRBV7-2; J: TRBJ2-5; CDR3: CASSLVLRPETQYF; DNA: TGTGCCAGCAGCTTAGTGTTGCGGCCGGAGACCCAGTACTTC
D: TRBD2; size: .; V: TRBV7-9; J: TRBJ2-3; CDR3: CASSRTSGAGDTQYF; DNA: TGTGCCAGCAGCCGGACTAGCGGGGCGGGAGATACGCAGTATTTT
D: .; size: .; V: TRBV28; J: TRBJ1-5; CDR3: CASSSPGGTGNQPQHF; DNA: TGTGCCAGCAGTTCCCCCGGGGGGACTGGAAATCAGCCCCAGCATTTT
D: TRBD1; size: .; V: TRBV15; J: TRBJ1-4; CDR3: CATSRGQGNEKLFF; DNA: TGTGCCACCAGCAGGGGACAGGGTAATGAAAAACTGTTTTTT
D: .; size: .; V: TRBV29-1; J: TRBJ1-1; CDR3: CSVSWGPGTEAFF; DNA: TGCAGCGTTAGCTGGGGGCCGGGGACTGAAGCTTTCTTT
D: .; size: .; V: TRBV27; J: TRBJ1-5; CDR3: CASRFLGGVVSQPQHF; DNA: TGTGCCAGCAGATTCTTAGGGGGGGTTGTGAGTCAGCCCCAGCATTTT
D: TRBD2; size: .; V: TRBV5-1; J: TRBJ2-2; CDR3: CASSLGLAVTNTGELFF; DNA: TGCGCCAGCAGCCTGGGCCTAGCGGTAACGAACACCGGGGAGCTGTTTTTT
D: .; size: .; V: TRBV6-5; J: TRBJ2-5; CDR3: CASSEVARGTQYF; DNA: TGTGCCAGCAGTGAGGTGGCTAGGGGTACCCAGTACTTC
D: .; size: once; V: TRBV6-5; J: TRBJ1-1; CDR3: CASSSLPGLQNTEAFF; DNA: TGTGCCAGCAGTTCTTTACCGGGACTCCAGAACACTGAAGCTTTCTTT
D: .; size: .; V: TRBV6-4; J: TRBJ1-2; CDR3: CASRIEDDSLYGYTF; DNA: TGTGCCAGCCGGATAGAAGATGACAGTCTCTATGGCTACACCTTC
D: TRBD1; size: .; V: TRBV4-1; J: TRBJ2-7; CDR3: CASSQDRYGDRYEQYF; DNA: TGCGCCAGCAGCCAAGATCGTTACGGGGACAGATACGAGCAGTACTTC
D: .; size: .; V: TRBV18; J: TRBJ1-2; CDR3: CASSPPSQGRGYTF; DNA: TGTGCCAGCTCACCACCGTCGCAGGGTCGTGGCTACACCTTC
D: .; size: .; V: TRBV15; J: TRBJ1-1; CDR3: CAVSWGDTEAFF; DNA: TGTGCCGTGTCATGGGGAGACACTGAAGCTTTCTTT
D: .; size: few; V: TRBV19; J: TRBJ1-3; CDR3: CASSKRGEGNTIYF; DNA: TGTGCCAGTAGTAAGCGGGGAGAGGGAAACACCATATATTTT
D: .; size: .; V: TRBV10-2; J: TRBJ1-1; CDR3: CASSPPTGLETEAFF; DNA: TGCGCCAGCAGTCCCCCGACGGGGCTCGAAACTGAAGCTTTCTTT
D: TRBD2; size: .; V: TRBV19; J: TRBJ2-7; CDR3: CASSEGRGRTYEQYF; DNA: TGTGCCAGTAGTGAGGGGAGGGGCAGGACCTACGAGCAGTACTTC
D: TRBD2; size: .; V: TRBV6-5; J: TRBJ2-1; CDR3: CASSFSGTSGSYEQFF; DNA: TGTGCCAGCAGTTTCTCCGGGACTAGCGGGAGCTATGAGCAGTTCTTC
D: .; size: .; V: TRBV11-2; J: TRBJ1-6; CDR3: CASSLVRGRGSPLHF; DNA: TGTGCCAGCAGCTTAGTTAGAGGGCGAGGCTCACCCCTCCACTTT
D: TRBD1; size: .; V: TRBV18; J: TRBJ2-2; CDR3: CASSPPGRGPGELFF; DNA: TGTGCCAGCTCACCGCCGGGCAGGGGGCCCGGGGAGCTGTTTTTT
D: .; size: few; V: TRBV5-1; J: TRBJ2-1; CDR3: CASSMLLGTQVYNEQFF; DNA: TGCGCCAGCAGCATGCTCCTCGGAACTCAAGTTTACAATGAGCAGTTCTTC
D: .; size: .; V: TRBV5-5; J: TRBJ1-6; CDR3: CASSWTFDNSPLHF; DNA: TGTGCCAGCAGCTGGACATTCGATAATTCACCCCTCCACTTT
D: .; size: few; V: TRBV9; J: TRBJ1-5; CDR3: CASSVGTDNSNQPQHF; DNA: TGTGCCAGCAGCGTAGGGACAGACAATAGCAATCAGCCCCAGCATTTT
D: .; size: .; V: TRBV14; J: TRBJ1-1; CDR3: CASSQDLEAFF; DNA: TGTGCCAGCAGCCAAGACCTTGAAGCTTTCTTT
D: .; size: .; V: TRBV4-1; J: TRBJ2-3; CDR3: CASSLGRWGTTDTQYF; DNA: TGCGCCAGCAGCCTAGGTCGGTGGGGGACCACAGATACGCAGTATTTT
D: .; size: .; V: TRBV7-8; J: TRBJ2-1; CDR3: CASSFRNEQFF; DNA: TGTGCCAGCAGCTTTCGCAATGAGCAGTTCTTC
D: TRBD1; size: .; V: TRBV18; J: TRBJ2-7; CDR3: CASSPPGQGNSYEQYF; DNA: TGTGCCAGCTCACCACCGGGACAGGGGAATTCCTACGAGCAGTACTTC
D: .; size: .; V: TRBV5-1; J: TRBJ2-2; CDR3: CASSSRGQHTGELFF; DNA: TGCGCCAGCAGCTCCCGTGGCCAGCACACCGGGGAGCTGTTTTTT
D: .; size: once; V: TRBV19; J: TRBJ1-2; CDR3: CASSTAPEVIYGYTF; DNA: TGTGCCAGTAGTACGGCCCCCGAAGTAATATATGGCTACACCTTC
D: TRBD2; size: .; V: TRBV4-2; J: TRBJ2-3; CDR3: CASSPLSGGTDTQYF; DNA: TGTGCCAGCAGCCCTCTTAGCGGGGGCACAGATACGCAGTATTTT
D: .; size: once; V: TRBV11-2; J: TRBJ2-1; CDR3: CASSFGPWPNEQFF; DNA: TGTGCCAGCAGCTTCGGGCCCTGGCCCAATGAGCAGTTCTTC
D: .; size: .; V: TRBV15; J: TRBJ2-3; CDR3: CATRDGVRTDTQYF; DNA: TGTGCCACCAGAGACGGGGTTCGGACAGATACGCAGTATTTT
D: .; size: .; V: TRBV7-6; J: TRBJ1-6; CDR3: CASSLDAGRGNSPLHF; DNA: TGTGCCAGCAGCTTAGACGCCGGCAGGGGCAATTCACCCCTCCACTTT
D: .; size: .; V: TRBV9; J: TRBJ2-3; CDR3: CASSVSIGIPSTDTQYF; DNA: TGTGCCAGCAGCGTATCTATCGGGATACCTAGCACAGATACGCAGTATTTT
D: .; size: .; V: TRBV27; J: TRBJ1-3; CDR3: CASSLVGGRSGNTIYF; DNA: TGTGCCAGCAGTTTAGTCGGGGGGAGGTCTGGAAACACCATATATTTT
D: .; size: .; V: TRBV4-2; J: TRBJ1-2; CDR3: CASSQEWVGGDSNYGYTF; DNA: TGTGCCAGCAGCCAAGAATGGGTAGGAGGAGACAGTAACTATGGCTACACCTTC
D: .; size: .; V: TRBV12-5; J: TRBJ2-3; CDR3: CASGLVTIGRVSSTDTQYF; DNA: TGTGCTAGTGGTTTGGTAACGATCGGGCGGGTCTCTAGCACAGATACGCAGTATTTT
D: .; size: .; V: TRBV7-8; J: TRBJ1-1; CDR3: CASRPAGNTEAFF; DNA: TGTGCCAGCAGACCGGCCGGGAACACTGAAGCTTTCTTT
D: TRBD1; size: .; V: TRBV30; J: TRBJ2-1; CDR3: CAWSAGTGVNEQFF; DNA: TGTGCCTGGAGTGCCGGGACAGGGGTCAATGAGCAGTTCTTC
D: .; size: .; V: TRBV10-3; J: TRBJ1-2; CDR3: CAITGGIGYTF; DNA: TGTGCCATCACCGGAGGGATTGGCTACACCTTC
D: .; size: .; V: TRBV29-1; J: TRBJ2-2; CDR3: CSARQNTGELFF; DNA: TGCAGCGCCCGACAGAACACCGGGGAGCTGTTTTTT
D: TRBD1; size: .; V: TRBV6-5; J: TRBJ1-6; CDR3: CASSYTTGDNSPLHF; DNA: TGTGCCAGCAGTTACACGACAGGGGATAATTCACCCCTCCACTTT
D: .; size: .; V: TRBV4-3; J: TRBJ2-7; CDR3: CASSLVAQSSYEQYF; DNA: TGCGCCAGCAGCCTGGTGGCACAGTCCTCCTACGAGCAGTACTTC